The 6 T cell receptor beta chains listed next were all sequenced from one sample in a study of cytomegalovirus exposure and HLA in healthy donors. Repertoires were generated with immunoSEQ multiplex PCR, while TCRdb's copy carries only in-frame clones and drops some. The table records over 200,000 clones, over 80% of them present only once. The sequencing input was PBMCs. Source of these receptors: a woman in her thirties in good health and CMV-seropositive.

The chain is built from TRBV5-1 and TRBJ2-3, with TRBD2 as a possible D gene (6 bases). The CDR3 consists of 14 residues. Germline-derived CDR1 and CDR2 are SGHRS and YFSETQ. Trimming pared 3 bases from V and 1 base from J, leaving 9 bases between. Here the CDR3 reads CASSWASGTDTQYF. The CDR3 nucleotides are TGCGCCAGCAGCTGGGCTAGCGGCACAGATACGCAGTATTTT.

The V call is TRBV10-3, the J call TRBJ2-4; 13 nucleotides line up with TRBD2. Germline-derived CDR1 and CDR2 are ENHRY and SYGVKD. The length of the CDR3 is 13 residues. The V and J ends lost 10 bases and 8 bases, in that order; junction bases with no gene match: 5. CDR3 protein: CATGLAGEDIQYF. DNA of the CDR3: TGTGCCACTGGACTAGCGGGAGAAGACATTCAGTACTTC.

This rearrangement joins TRBV9 to TRBJ1-1; 12 positions match TRBD1. With V trimmed by 7 bases and J by 0 bases, 10 bases remained unmatched. The CDR3 is 17 amino acids. Per the germline V gene, CDR1 is SGDLS and CDR2 is YYNGEE. CDR3 protein: CASGSVGTGGMNTEAFF. The DNA for the CDR3 is TGTGCCAGCGGCAGCGTAGGGACAGGGGGCATGAACACTGAAGCTTTCTTT.

This chain uses TRBV14 with TRBJ2-5, with 9 positions matching TRBD1. Germline V lookup: CDR1 SGHDN, CDR2 FVKESK. J lost 8 bases, V lost 0 bases, and 10 bases had no gene match. There are 16 residues in the CDR3. CDR3 nucleotide sequence: TGTGCCAGCAGCCAAGAGGACAGGGGTTCATTGAGAACCCAGTACTTC. Translated: CASSQEDRGSLRTQYF.

This clone was seen at least ten times. The V gene is TRBV28, the J gene TRBJ2-3; a possible D gene is TRBD2 (6 bases). V shed 1 base and J shed 5 bases, with 13 bases lying between them. CDR1 is MDHEN and CDR2 is SYDVKM in the germline V gene. The length of the CDR3 is 15 residues. CDR3 nucleotide sequence: TGTGCCAGCAGTTTATTTCTAGCGTCGCAAGATACGCAGTATTTT. It translates to CASSLFLASQDTQYF.

This clone has a handful of counts. This rearrangement joins TRBV19 to TRBJ2-2; TRBD1 might be the D (5 bases). Germline V gives CDR1 LNHDA, CDR2 SQIVND (reference sequence). V gave up 1 base and J gave up 5 bases, with 11 bases separating them. There are 15 residues in the CDR3. CDR3 amino acids: CASSIAGYGTGELFF. The CDR3 DNA sequence: TGTGCCAGTAGTATAGCAGGGTACGGTACCGGGGAGCTGTTTTTT. Full variable domain (rest looked up from reference TRBV19 and TRBJ2-2): DGGITQSPKYLFRKEGQNVTLSCEQNLNHDAMYWYRQDPGQGLRLIYYSQIVNDFQKGDIAEGYSVSREKKESFPLTVTSAQKNPTAFYLCASSIAGYGTGELFFGEGSRLTVL.